This is a list of T cell receptor beta chains from one sample in a study of blood T cell repertoires in COVID-19. This table comes from immunoSEQ multiplex PCR, and its TCRdb copy is limited to in-frame clones, with some not included. This table has about 86,000 clones, around 86% appearing once. The sequenced sample consisted of peripheral blood. These receptor sequences come from a human donor in a cohort sampled during active COVID-19. The CDR3 runs from the conserved cysteine through the conserved F or W. The D gene is left open where the match is weak. Clone size, where shown, is once, few, many, or a class for clones that have expanded.

TGTGCCAGCAGGCTGACAGGGGGCTCCTACGAGCAGTACTTC | CASRLTGGSYEQYF | NA | TRBV28 | TRBD1 | TRBJ2-7
TGTGCCAGCAGCTTATATCCCACAGCCCAAGAGACCCAGTACTTC | CASSLYPTAQETQYF | NA | TRBV7-3 | NA | TRBJ2-5
TGTGCCAGCAGCAAAGGCCGCGGCCTAAGGCACGAGCAGTACTTC | CASSKGRGLRHEQYF | NA | TRBV21-1 | NA | TRBJ2-7
TGTGCCAGTAATGCCCGGGGACAGGGGTTGCATCAGCCCCAGCATTTT | CASNARGQGLHQPQHF | NA | TRBV19 | TRBD1 | TRBJ1-5
TGTGCCTGGAGTGTAGGGCTAGCGGCCCCGGGAGAGACCCAGTACTTC | CAWSVGLAAPGETQYF | NA | TRBV30 | TRBD2 | TRBJ2-5
TGTGCCAGCAGGGAGGAACTAGCGGGAGGGCGGGGGGCCTACGAGCAGTACTTC | CASREELAGGRGAYEQYF | NA | TRBV28 | TRBD2 | TRBJ2-7
TGTGCCACCAGTGATAGGGGATCTGGAAACACCATATATTTT | CATSDRGSGNTIYF | NA | TRBV24-1 | NA | TRBJ1-3
TGCGCCAGCAGCTTCACTAGCGGCTCCTACGAGCAGTACTTC | CASSFTSGSYEQYF | NA | TRBV5-1 | TRBD2 | TRBJ2-7
TGTGCCAGCAGCCCCTTCCCGGGGCTAGCGGTTACAGATACGCAGTATTTT | CASSPFPGLAVTDTQYF | NA | TRBV3-1/TRBV3-2 | TRBD2 | TRBJ2-3
TGTGCCAGCACTAAGGGGGCGAGCTCCTACAATGAGCAGTTCTTC | CASTKGASSYNEQFF | NA | TRBV28 | TRBD1 | TRBJ2-1
TGTGCCAGCAGTGATGGGCACGAAGGCTACACCTTC | CASSDGHEGYTF | NA | TRBV6-1 | NA | TRBJ1-2
TGCGCCAGCAGGGACGGACAGGGGATATTCGGAAACACCATATATTTT | CASRDGQGIFGNTIYF | NA | TRBV5-1 | TRBD1 | TRBJ1-3
TGCGCCAGCAGCTTGGACTCAGGGCACTACGAGCAGTACTTC | CASSLDSGHYEQYF | NA | TRBV5-1 | NA | TRBJ2-7
TGTGCCAGCTCACCCGGGACAGGGGATCGGAATGGCTACACCTTC | CASSPGTGDRNGYTF | NA | TRBV18 | TRBD1 | TRBJ1-2
TGTGCCAGCATCTCTTTGGGGGGGGGCATCTATGGCTACACCTTC | CASISLGGGIYGYTF | NA | TRBV6-5 | NA | TRBJ1-2
TGCAGCGCTCGGACAGGATTGAACACTGAAGCTTTCTTT | CSARTGLNTEAFF | NA | TRBV29-1 | TRBD1 | TRBJ1-1
TGTGCCAGCAGTCCGCCTGACTCGTCTGGAAACACCATATATTTT | CASSPPDSSGNTIYF | NA | TRBV28 | NA | TRBJ1-3
TGTGCCAGCAGCCCCGCCTACGAGCAGTACTTC | CASSPAYEQYF | NA | TRBV7-2 | NA | TRBJ2-7
TGTGCCAGCAGCCCCGGGACACTGAACACCGGGGAGCTGTTTTTT | CASSPGTLNTGELFF | NA | TRBV7-3 | NA | TRBJ2-2
TGTGCCAGCAGCTCTCGACAGGGAAGCTATGGCTACACCTTC | CASSSRQGSYGYTF | NA | TRBV7-9 | TRBD1 | TRBJ1-2
TGTGCCATCAGTACCGGGGGGACCGACAATCAGCCCCAGCATTTT | CAISTGGTDNQPQHF | NA | TRBV10-3 | NA | TRBJ1-5
TGTGCCAGCAGCTTACTTGCGACCACGGGACTCAGCTCCTACGAGCAGTACTTC | CASSLLATTGLSSYEQYF | NA | TRBV7-2 | NA | TRBJ2-7
TGTGCCAGCAGCCCTTTGGAGACCCAGTACTTC | CASSPLETQYF | NA | TRBV7-8 | NA | TRBJ2-5
TGTGCCACATCAGGCCAGGGTGGCGAGCAGTACTTC | CATSGQGGEQYF | NA | TRBV10-3 | NA | TRBJ2-7
TGTGCCAGCAGCTTACTCGAGACAGATACGCAGTATTTT | CASSLLETDTQYF | many | TRBV7-2 | NA | TRBJ2-3
TGTGCCTGGAGTGGGGGGGAGAATGAAAAACTGTTTTTT | CAWSGGENEKLFF | NA | TRBV30 | NA | TRBJ1-4
TGTGCCAGTAGTCCCCGACAGGGGTTCGGCGAAAAACTGTTTTTT | CASSPRQGFGEKLFF | NA | TRBV19 | TRBD1 | TRBJ1-4
TGTGCCAGCAGCTTATCGGGAGGCCCTCGGAATGAGCAGTTCTTC | CASSLSGGPRNEQFF | NA | TRBV7-3 | TRBD2 | TRBJ2-1
TGTGCCAGCAGTGAGACTAGCGGGAGGCCCAGTGATACGCAGTATTTT | CASSETSGRPSDTQYF | NA | TRBV6-4 | TRBD2 | TRBJ2-3
TGTGCCAGCAGCCCGGGACAGGGGCCGGGTGGCTACACCTTC | CASSPGQGPGGYTF | NA | TRBV7-3 | TRBD1 | TRBJ1-2
TGTGCCACCAGTGACGCAGGGGTAACCGATCAGCCCCAGCATTTT | CATSDAGVTDQPQHF | NA | TRBV24-1 | NA | TRBJ1-5
TGTGCCAGCAGCCAGACGGGATCACCGTCAGAGCAGTACTTC | CASSQTGSPSEQYF | NA | TRBV4-2 | NA | TRBJ2-7
TGTGCCAGCAGTTTGATACAGCGGGCTATAGATACGCAGTATTTT | CASSLIQRAIDTQYF | NA | TRBV28 | NA | TRBJ2-3
TGCAGCGCCGCGGGGGTCGGGGGTCTGTACCAAGAGACCCAGTACTTC | CSAAGVGGLYQETQYF | NA | TRBV29-1 | TRBD2 | TRBJ2-5
TGTGCCAGCAGCCAAGGATCCGGGACAGGGGGCGAACCCCAGCATTTT | CASSQGSGTGGEPQHF | NA | TRBV3-1/TRBV3-2 | TRBD1 | TRBJ1-5
TGTGCCAGCAGCTTTGCGACTGAAGCTTTCTTT | CASSFATEAFF | NA | TRBV7-2 | NA | TRBJ1-1
TGTGCCAGCAGTTCCATGGGAGGGGAAGCTTTCTTT | CASSSMGGEAFF | NA | TRBV12-3/TRBV12-4 | NA | TRBJ1-1
TGTGCCAGCAGCTCGACGACAGGGCCTGGAAACACCATATATTTT | CASSSTTGPGNTIYF | NA | TRBV9 | TRBD1 | TRBJ1-3
TGTGCCAGTAGCACACTTCCAGGGGGCGTCGTTCGAACTGAAGCTTTCTTT | CASSTLPGGVVRTEAFF | NA | TRBV19 | TRBD1 | TRBJ1-1
TGTGCCAGCTCACCTCGGACAGGAGCGGACCCCTCTGGGGCCAACGTCCTGACTTTC | CASSPRTGADPSGANVLTF | NA | TRBV18 | TRBD1 | TRBJ2-6